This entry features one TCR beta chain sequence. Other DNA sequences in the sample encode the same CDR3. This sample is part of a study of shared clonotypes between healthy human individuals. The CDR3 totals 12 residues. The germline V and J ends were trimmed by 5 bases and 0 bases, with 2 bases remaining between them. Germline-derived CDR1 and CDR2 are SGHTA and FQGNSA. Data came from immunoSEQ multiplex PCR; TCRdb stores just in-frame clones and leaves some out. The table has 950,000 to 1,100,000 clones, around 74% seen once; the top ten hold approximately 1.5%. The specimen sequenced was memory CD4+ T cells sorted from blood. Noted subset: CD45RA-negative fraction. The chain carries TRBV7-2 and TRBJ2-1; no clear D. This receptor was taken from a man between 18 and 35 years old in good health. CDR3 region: CASSPSYNEQFF. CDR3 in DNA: TGTGCCAGCAGCCCCTCCTACAATGAGCAGTTCTTC.